The entry below describes one T cell receptor (beta chain). Its binding antigen is unknown. No base quality values were provided; no much bigger clone lies one nucleotide off. Each collaborating institution followed its own protocols to collect whole blood in K2EDTA tubes. For TCRbeta analysis, collaborator samples were shipped as frozen whole blood, as isolated PBMCs, or as DNA extracted from either sample type. The CDR3 runs 13 amino acids, cysteine and phenylalanine included. Kept here is only the CDR3 DNA, which spans 39 bases and is read in frame from base 1. The CDR1 and CDR2 encoded by the germline V gene are SNHLY and FYNNEI. V is reduced by 8 bases and J by 8 bases, leaving a spacing of 13 bases between them. The data belong to a study of blood T cell repertoires in COVID-19 (TCRdb year 2020). Regarding the research as a whole: Collaborator samples came from the United States, Italy and Spain and covered acute and convalescent phases of COVID-19. The prospective study material was composed of cDNA or gDNA derived from T cells, B-cell-depleted T cells, or PBMCs. Deeply sampled blood TCRbeta repertoires from subjects exposed to, actively infected with, or recovered from COVID-19 were included in the dataset. The repertoires were released in a freely available public database meant as a resource for research on the immune response to SARS-CoV-2. The samples were drawn from the first 160 participants of the ongoing ImmuneRACE study and from some 1,300 subjects provided by 6 global collaborators. The sample metadata nearly always contained a de-identified subject ID, COVID-19 status, age in years and sex. HLA class I and class II types, where available, came from metadata supplied by the sample provider rather than from assay-based typing.

TCRbeta CDR3 regions were amplified from genomic DNA using the immunoSEQ Assay, a bias-controlled multiplex PCR. As for the original processing: The number of nucleated cells in each sample was estimated by amplification of reference gene primers within the assay. Sequence reads were collapsed and filtered to measure the absolute abundance of every unique TCRbeta CDR3 rearrangement. For each sample, productive Simpson clonality was calculated as the square root of Simpson's diversity index across productive rearrangements. The immuneACCESS repertoire file appears here via TCRdb, limited to in-frame rearrangements. These files lack a portion of the clones; in checked studies, under half of the deficit traces to unresolved V genes, and the cause of the others is not known. V and J calls and clone size are those listed in that table; D and trimming were worked out from the DNA. The table for this sample lists 90,000 or so clones; less than 75% of them were counted only once. Together, the top ten hold 20% to 25% of the sample.

The paper as a whole reports these results and caveats: How much clinical and demographic metadata was included differed by source and by participant, and the metadata was provided uncurated.

This chain is built from TRBV2 and TRBJ1-6; TRBD1 is perhaps the D gene, given 5 matching bases. The sequence derives from a woman in her sixties in a cohort sampled during active or convalescent COVID-19. Source material: peripheral blood. The CDR3 here reads CASEGRVYSPLHF. The base sequence is TGTGCCAGCGAGGGGAGGGTTTATTCACCCCTCCACTTT.